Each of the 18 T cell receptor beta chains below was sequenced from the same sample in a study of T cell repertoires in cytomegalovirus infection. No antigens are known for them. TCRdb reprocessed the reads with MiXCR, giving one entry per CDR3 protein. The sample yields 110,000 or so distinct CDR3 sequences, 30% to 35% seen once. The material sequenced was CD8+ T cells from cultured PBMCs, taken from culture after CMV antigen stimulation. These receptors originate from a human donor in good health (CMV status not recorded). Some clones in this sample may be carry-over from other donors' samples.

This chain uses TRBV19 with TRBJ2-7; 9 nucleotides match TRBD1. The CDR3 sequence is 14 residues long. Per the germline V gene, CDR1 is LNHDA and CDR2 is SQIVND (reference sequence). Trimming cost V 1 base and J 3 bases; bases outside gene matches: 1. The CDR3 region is CASSIGTGDYEQYF. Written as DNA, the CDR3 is TGTGCCAGTAGTATAGGGACAGGGGACTACGAGCAGTACTTC. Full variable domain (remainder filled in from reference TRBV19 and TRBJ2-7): DGGITQSPKYLFRKEGQNVTLSCEQNLNHDAMYWYRQDPGQGLRLIYYSQIVNDFQKGDIAEGYSVSREKKESFPLTVTSAQKNPTAFYLCASSIGTGDYEQYFGPGTRLTVT.

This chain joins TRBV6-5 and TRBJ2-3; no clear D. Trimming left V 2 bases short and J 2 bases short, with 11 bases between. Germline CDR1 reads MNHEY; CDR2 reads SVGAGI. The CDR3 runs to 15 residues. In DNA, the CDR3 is TGTGCCAGCAGTTACACCACCTCAGCCACAGATACGCAGTATTTT. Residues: CASSYTTSATDTQYF.

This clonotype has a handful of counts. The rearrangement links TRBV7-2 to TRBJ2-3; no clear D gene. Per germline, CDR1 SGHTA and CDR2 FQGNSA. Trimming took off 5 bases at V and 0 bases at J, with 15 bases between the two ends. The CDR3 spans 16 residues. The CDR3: CASSPQGRASTDTQYF. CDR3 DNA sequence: TGTGCCAGCAGCCCCCAAGGAAGAGCTAGCACAGATACGCAGTATTTT.

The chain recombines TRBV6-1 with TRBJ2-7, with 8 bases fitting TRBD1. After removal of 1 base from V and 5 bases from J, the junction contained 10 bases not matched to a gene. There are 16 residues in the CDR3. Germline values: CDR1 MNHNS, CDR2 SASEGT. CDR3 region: CASSEGRRQGRNEQYF. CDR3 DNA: TGTGCCAGCAGTGAAGGAAGGAGACAGGGGAGGAACGAGCAGTACTTC.

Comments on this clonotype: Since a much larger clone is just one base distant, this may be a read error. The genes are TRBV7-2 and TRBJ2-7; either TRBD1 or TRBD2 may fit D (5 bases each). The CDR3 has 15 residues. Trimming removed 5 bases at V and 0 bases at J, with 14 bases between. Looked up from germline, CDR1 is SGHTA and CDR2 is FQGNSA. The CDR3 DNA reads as TGTGCCAGCAGCCCCATCGGGGCCCTCTCCTACGAGCAGTACTTC. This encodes CASSPIGALSYEQYF.

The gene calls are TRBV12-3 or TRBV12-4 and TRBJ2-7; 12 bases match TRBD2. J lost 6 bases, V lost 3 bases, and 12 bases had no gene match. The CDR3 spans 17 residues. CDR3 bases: TGTGCCAGCAGTTTCTCTAGCGGGGGGGCGAGAGGGAGCGAGCAGTACTTC. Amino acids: CASSFSSGGARGSEQYF.

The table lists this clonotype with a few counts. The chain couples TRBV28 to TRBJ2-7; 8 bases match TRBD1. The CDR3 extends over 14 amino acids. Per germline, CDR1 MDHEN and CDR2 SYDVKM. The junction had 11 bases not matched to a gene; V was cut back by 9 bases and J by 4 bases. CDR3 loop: CASRTGGGYYEQYF. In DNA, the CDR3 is TGTGCCAGTAGAACAGGGGGAGGATATTACGAGCAGTACTTC.

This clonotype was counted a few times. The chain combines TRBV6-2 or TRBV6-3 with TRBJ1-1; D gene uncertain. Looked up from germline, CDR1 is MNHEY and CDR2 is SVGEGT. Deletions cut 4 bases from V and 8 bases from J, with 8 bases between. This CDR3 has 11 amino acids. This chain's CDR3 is CASSSGPEAFF. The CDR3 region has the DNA TGTGCCAGCAGTTCCGGGCCCGAAGCTTTCTTT.

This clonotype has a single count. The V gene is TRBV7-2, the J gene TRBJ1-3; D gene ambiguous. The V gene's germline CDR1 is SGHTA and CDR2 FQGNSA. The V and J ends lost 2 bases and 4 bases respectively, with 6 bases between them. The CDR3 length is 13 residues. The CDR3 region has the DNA TGTGCCAGCAGCTTATTTGGGGGAAACACCATATATTTT. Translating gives CASSLFGGNTIYF.

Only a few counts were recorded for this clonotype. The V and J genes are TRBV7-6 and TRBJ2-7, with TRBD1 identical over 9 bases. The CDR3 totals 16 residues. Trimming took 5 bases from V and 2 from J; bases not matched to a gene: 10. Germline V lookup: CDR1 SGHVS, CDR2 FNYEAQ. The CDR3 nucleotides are TGTGCCAGCAGCGCAACACAGGGGGCGCCGGCCTACGAGCAGTACTTC. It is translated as CASSATQGAPAYEQYF. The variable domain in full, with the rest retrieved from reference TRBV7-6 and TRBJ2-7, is GAGVSQSPRYKVTKRGQDVALRCDPISGHVSLYWYRQALGQGPEFLTYFNYEAQQDKSGLPNDRFSAERPEGSISTLTIQRTEQRDSAMYRCASSATQGAPAYEQYFGPGTRLTVT.

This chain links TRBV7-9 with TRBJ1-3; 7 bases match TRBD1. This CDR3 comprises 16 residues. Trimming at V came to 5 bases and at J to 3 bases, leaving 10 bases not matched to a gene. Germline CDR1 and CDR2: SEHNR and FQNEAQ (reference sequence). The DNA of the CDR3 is TGTGCCAGCAGCACCGACAGGGCGTCCTTTGGAAACACCATATATTTT. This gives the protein CASSTDRASFGNTIYF.

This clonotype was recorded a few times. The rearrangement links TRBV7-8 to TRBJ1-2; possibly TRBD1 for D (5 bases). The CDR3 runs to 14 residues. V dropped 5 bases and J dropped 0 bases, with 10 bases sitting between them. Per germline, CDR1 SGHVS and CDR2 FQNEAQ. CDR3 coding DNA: TGTGCCAGCAGCATCCAGGGTACTAACTATGGCTACACCTTC. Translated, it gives CASSIQGTNYGYTF.

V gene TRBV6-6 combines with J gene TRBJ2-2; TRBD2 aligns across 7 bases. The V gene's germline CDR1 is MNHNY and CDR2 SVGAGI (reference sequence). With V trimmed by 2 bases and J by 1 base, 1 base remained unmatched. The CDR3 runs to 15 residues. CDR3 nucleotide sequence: TGTGCCAGCAGTTACATAGCGGGGAACACCGGGGAGCTGTTTTTT. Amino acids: CASSYIAGNTGELFF.

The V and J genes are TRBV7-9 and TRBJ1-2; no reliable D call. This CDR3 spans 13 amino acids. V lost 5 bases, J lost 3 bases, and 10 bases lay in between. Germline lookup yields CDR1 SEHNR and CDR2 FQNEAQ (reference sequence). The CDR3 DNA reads TGTGCCAGCAGCCCCGAGGGAGACTATGGCTACACCTTC. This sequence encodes CASSPEGDYGYTF.

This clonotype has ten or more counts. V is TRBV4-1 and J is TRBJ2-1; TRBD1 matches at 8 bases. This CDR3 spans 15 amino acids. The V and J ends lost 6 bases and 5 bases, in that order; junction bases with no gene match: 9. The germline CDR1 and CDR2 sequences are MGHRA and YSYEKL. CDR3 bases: TGCGCCAGCAGGATACAGGGGGAGTGGGACAATGAGCAGTTCTTC. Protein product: CASRIQGEWDNEQFF.

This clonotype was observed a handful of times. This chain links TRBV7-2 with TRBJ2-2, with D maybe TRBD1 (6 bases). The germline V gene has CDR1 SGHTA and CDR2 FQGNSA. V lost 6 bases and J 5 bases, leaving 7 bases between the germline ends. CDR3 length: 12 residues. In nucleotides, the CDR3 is TGTGCCAGCAGGGGGACAACCGGGGAGCTGTTTTTT. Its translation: CASRGTTGELFF.

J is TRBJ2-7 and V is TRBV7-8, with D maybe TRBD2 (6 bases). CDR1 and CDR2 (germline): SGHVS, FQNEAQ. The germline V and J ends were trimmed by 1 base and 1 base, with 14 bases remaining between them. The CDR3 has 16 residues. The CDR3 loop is CASSLVSGGTSYEQYF. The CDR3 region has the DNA TGTGCCAGCAGCTTAGTGTCTGGCGGGACTTCCTACGAGCAGTACTTC.

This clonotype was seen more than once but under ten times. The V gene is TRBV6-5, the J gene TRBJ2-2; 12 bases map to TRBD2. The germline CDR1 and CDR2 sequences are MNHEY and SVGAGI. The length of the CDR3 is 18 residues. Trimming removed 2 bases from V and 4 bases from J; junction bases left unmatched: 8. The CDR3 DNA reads TGTGCCAGCAGTTACACCGCTAGCGGGGGGGCCAGCACCGGGGAGCTGTTTTTT. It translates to CASSYTASGGASTGELFF.